This TCR beta chain was documented in a study of T-cell reconstitution after alpha-beta-depleted transplantation in children. Germline CDR1 and CDR2: SNHLY and FYNNEI. V dropped 7 bases and J dropped 3; count of bases not matched to a gene: 17. The CDR3 totals 17 residues. This clonotype was seen a few times. As it was prepared, the TCRbeta library received unique molecular identifiers. TCRdb itself ran the PCR reads through MiXCR, one entry per CDR3 protein. The data show about a million distinct CDR3 sequences, roughly 31% seen once. Material: PBMCs, mostly from graft donor cells, obtained 360 days after TCRalphabeta/CD19-depleted stem cell transplant. The sequence derives from a boy younger than two who had a stem cell transplant for SCID, so the T cells may come from the graft donor. The chain is built from TRBV2 and TRBJ1-2; 7 nucleotides agree with TRBD1. The CDR3 reads CASIRNQYPGTDYGYTF. CDR3 sequence (DNA): TGTGCCAGCATTAGAAATCAATACCCCGGGACAGACTATGGCTACACCTTC.